This TCR beta chain was recovered during a study of T cell repertoires in cytomegalovirus infection. Study at large: Both CMV infection and a matching HLA type were indicated by public TCR beta signatures.

The CDR3 is 12 residues long. Per the germline V gene, CDR1 is DFQATT and CDR2 is SNEGSKA (reference sequence). General study points: What dominated the ex vivo response were HLA-C-restricted CMV-specific TCR beta clonotypes. Carriers of CMV and the relevant HLA type were discriminated by public TCR beta frequency.

Regarding this clonotype: The antigen remains undetermined.

TCRdb re-derived calls from the reads in MiXCR, one entry per CDR3 protein. The table lists around 290,000 distinct CDR3 sequences, roughly 25% of them singletons, with 14% in the top ten. The chain couples TRBV20-1 to TRBJ1-1; 7 positions agree with TRBD1. This clonotype originated in a human donor in good health (CMV status not recorded). Some clones in this sample may be carry-over from other donors' samples. What was sequenced was PBMCs. DNA for the CDR3: TGCTTCCCGGGACAGCTGAACACTGAAGCTTTCTTT. This encodes CFPGQLNTEAFF.